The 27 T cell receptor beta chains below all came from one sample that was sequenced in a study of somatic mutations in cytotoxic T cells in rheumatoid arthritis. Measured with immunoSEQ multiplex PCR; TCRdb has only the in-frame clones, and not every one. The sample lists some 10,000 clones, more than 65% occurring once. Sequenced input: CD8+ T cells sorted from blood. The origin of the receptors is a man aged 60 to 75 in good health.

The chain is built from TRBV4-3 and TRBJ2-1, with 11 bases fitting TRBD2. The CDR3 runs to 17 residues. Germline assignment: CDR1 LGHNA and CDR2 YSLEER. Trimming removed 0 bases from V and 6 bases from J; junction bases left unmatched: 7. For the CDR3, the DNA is TGCGCCAGCAGCCAAGAACTAGCGGGAGATTGGCTCAATGAGCAGTTCTTC. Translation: CASSQELAGDWLNEQFF.

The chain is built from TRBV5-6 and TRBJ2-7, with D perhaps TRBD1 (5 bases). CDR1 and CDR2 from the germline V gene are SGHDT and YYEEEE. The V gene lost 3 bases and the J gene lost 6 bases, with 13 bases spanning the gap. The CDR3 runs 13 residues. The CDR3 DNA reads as TGTGCCAGCAGCTCGAAGGGGTCGGGCGAGCAGTACTTC. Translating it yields CASSSKGSGEQYF.

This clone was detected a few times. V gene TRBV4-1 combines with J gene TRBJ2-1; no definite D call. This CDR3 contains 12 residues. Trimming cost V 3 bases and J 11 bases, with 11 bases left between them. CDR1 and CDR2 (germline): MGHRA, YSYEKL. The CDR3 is CASSHPPLQQFF. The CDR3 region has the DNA TGCGCCAGCAGCCACCCTCCCCTTCAGCAGTTCTTC.

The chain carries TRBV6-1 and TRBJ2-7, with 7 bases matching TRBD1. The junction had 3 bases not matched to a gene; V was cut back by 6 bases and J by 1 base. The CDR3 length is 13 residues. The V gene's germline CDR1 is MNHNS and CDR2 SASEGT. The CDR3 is CASRPGQSYEQYF. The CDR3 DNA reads TGTGCCAGCAGACCGGGACAGTCCTACGAGCAGTACTTC.

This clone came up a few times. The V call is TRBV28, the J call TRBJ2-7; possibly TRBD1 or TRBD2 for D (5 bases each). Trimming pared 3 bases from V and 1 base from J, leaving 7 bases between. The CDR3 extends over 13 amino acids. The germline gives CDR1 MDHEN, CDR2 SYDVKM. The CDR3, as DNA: TGTGCCAGCAGTTTTTGGGGGTCCTACGAGCAGTACTTC. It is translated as CASSFWGSYEQYF. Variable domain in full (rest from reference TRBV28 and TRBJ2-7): DVKVTQSSRYLVKRTGEKVFLECVQDMDHENMFWYRQDPGLGLRLIYFSYDVKMKEKGDIPEGYSVSREKKERFSLILESASTNQTSMYLCASSFWGSYEQYFGPGTRLTVT.

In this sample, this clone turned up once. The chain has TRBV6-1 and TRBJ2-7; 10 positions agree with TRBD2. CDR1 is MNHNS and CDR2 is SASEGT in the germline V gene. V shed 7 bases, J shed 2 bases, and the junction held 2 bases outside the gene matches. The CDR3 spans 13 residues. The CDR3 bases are TGTGCCAGCACCGGACTAGCGGCCTACGAGCAGTACTTC. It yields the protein CASTGLAAYEQYF.

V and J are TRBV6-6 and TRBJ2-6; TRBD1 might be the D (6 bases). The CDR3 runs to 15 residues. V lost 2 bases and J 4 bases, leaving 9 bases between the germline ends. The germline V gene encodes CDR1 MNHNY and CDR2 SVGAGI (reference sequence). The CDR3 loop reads CASSYNRVGANVLTF. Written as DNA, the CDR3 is TGTGCCAGCAGTTACAACAGGGTCGGGGCCAACGTCCTGACTTTC.

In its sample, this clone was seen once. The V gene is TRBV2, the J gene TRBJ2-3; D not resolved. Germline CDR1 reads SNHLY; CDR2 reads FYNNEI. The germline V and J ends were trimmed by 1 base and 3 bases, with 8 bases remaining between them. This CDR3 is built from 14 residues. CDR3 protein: CASSEDTATDTQYF. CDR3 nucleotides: TGTGCCAGCAGTGAAGATACAGCTACAGATACGCAGTATTTT.

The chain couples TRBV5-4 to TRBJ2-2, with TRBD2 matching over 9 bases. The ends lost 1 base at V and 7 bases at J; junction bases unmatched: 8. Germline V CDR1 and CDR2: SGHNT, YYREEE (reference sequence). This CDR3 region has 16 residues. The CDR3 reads CASSLYAGGPGGELFF. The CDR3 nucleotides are TGTGCCAGCAGCTTGTACGCGGGGGGGCCCGGCGGGGAGCTGTTTTTT.

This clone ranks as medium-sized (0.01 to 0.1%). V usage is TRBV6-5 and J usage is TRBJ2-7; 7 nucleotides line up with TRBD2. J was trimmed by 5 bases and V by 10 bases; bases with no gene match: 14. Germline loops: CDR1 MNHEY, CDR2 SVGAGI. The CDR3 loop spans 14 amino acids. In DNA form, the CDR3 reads TGTGCCACCAGCGGGGTGGGGGTTGTCGACGAGCAGTACTTC. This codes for CATSGVGVVDEQYF.

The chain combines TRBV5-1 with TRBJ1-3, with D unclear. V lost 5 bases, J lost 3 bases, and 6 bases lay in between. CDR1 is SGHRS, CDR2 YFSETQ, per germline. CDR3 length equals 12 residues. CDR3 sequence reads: CASSFDGNTIYF. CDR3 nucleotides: TGCGCCAGCAGTTTTGATGGAAACACCATATATTTT.

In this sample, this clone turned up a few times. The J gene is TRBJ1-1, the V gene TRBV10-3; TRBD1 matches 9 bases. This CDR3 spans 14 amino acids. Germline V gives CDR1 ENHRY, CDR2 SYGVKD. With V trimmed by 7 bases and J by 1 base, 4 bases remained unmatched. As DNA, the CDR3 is TGTGCCATCATGCCGGGACAGGGGAACACTGAAGCTTTCTTT. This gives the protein CAIMPGQGNTEAFF.

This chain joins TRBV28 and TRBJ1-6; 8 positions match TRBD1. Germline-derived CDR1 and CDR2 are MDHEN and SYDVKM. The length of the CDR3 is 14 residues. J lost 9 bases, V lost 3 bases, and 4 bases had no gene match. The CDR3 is CASSFGTGGSPLHF. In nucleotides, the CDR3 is TGTGCCAGCAGTTTCGGGACAGGTGGTTCACCCCTCCACTTT.

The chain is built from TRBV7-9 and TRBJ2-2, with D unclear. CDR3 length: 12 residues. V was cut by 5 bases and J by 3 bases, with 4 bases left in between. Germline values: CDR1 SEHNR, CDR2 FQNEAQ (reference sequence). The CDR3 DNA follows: TGTGCCAGCAGCACCTACACCGGGGAGCTGTTTTTT. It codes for CASSTYTGELFF.

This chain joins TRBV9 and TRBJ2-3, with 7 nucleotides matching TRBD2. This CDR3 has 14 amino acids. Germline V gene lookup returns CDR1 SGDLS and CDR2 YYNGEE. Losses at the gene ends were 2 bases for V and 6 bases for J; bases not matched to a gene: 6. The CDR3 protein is CASSVWGGGDTQYF. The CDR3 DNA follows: TGTGCCAGCAGCGTTTGGGGGGGTGGGGATACGCAGTATTTT.

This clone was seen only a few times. In nucleotides, the CDR3 is TGTGCCAGCAGTTTAGGGGGAAGGAACACCGGGGAGCTGTTTTTT. Its protein product is CASSLGGRNTGELFF. The rearrangement links TRBV27 to TRBJ2-2; D could derive from TRBD1 or TRBD2 (5 bases each). The CDR3 has 15 residues. The ends were cut back, 2 bases at V and 1 base at J, with 8 bases in the middle. Germline CDR1 reads MNHEY; CDR2 reads SMNVEV (reference sequence).

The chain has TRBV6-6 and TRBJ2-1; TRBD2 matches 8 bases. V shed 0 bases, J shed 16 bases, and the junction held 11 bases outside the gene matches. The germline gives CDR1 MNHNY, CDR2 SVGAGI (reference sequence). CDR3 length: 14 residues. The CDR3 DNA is TGTGCCAGCAGTTACTCCAGTTCCAGCGGGAGTTTTTTCTTC. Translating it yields CASSYSSSSGSFFF.

CDR3 in amino acids: CASSPPQDGTYEQYF. DNA of the CDR3: TGTGCCAGCTCACCCCCCCAGGACGGAACCTACGAGCAGTACTTC. The chain links TRBV18 to TRBJ2-7, with no clear D. Trimming pared 3 bases from V and 2 bases from J, leaving 14 bases between. The V gene's germline CDR1 is KGHSH and CDR2 LQKENI. The CDR3 runs to 15 residues.

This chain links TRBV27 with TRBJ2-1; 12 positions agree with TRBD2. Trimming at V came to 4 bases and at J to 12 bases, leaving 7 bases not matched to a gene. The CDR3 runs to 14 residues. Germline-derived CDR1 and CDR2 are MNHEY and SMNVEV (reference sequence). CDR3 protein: CASSYLAGGQGQFF. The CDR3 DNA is TGTGCCAGCAGTTATCTAGCGGGAGGGCAGGGGCAGTTCTTC.

The chain's CDR3 is CAINDGITGGPLVATNEKLFF. CDR3 bases: TGTGCCATCAACGACGGAATAACTGGGGGACCGCTAGTTGCAACTAATGAAAAACTGTTTTTT. The V call is TRBV10-3, the J call TRBJ1-4; perhaps TRBD1 as D (5 bases). This CDR3 contains 21 residues. The ends were cut back, 7 bases at V and 0 bases at J, with 30 bases in the middle. CDR1 is ENHRY and CDR2 is SYGVKD in the germline V gene.

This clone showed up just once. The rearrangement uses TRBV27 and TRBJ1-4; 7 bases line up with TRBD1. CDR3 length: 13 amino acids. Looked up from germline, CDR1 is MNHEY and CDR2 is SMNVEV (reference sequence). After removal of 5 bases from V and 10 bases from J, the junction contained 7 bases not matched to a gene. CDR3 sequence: CASSPPTGTKLFF. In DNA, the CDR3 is TGTGCCAGCAGTCCCCCGACAGGGACAAAACTGTTTTTT. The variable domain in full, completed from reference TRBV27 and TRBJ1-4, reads EAQVTQNPRYLITVTGKKLTVTCSQNMNHEYMSWYRQDPGLGLRQIYYSMNVEVTDKGDVPEGYKVSRKEKRNFPLILESPSPNQTSLYFCASSPPTGTKLFFGSGTQLSVL.

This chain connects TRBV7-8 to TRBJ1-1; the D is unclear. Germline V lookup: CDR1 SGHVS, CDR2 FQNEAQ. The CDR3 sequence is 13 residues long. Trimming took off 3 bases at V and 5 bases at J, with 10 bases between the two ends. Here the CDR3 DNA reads TGTGCCAGCAGCTTCTCGCCCGTGACTGAAGCTTTCTTT. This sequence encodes CASSFSPVTEAFF.

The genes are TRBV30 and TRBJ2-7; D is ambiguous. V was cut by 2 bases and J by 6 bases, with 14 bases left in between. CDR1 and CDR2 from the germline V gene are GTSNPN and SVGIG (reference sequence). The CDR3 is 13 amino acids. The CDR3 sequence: CAWSTGSGREQYF. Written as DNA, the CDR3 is TGTGCCTGGAGTACGGGTTCGGGTCGCGAGCAGTACTTC. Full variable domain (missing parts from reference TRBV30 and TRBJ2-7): SQTIHQWPATLVQPVGSPLSLECTVEGTSNPNLYWYRQAAGRGLQLLFYSVGIGQISSEVPQNLSASRPQDRQFILSSKKLLLSDSGFYLCAWSTGSGREQYFGPGTRLTVT.

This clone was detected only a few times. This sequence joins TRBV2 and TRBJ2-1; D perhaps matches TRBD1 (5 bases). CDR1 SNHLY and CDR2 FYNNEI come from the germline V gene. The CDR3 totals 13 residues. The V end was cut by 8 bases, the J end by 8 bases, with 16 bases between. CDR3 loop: CASGRQQIDEQFF. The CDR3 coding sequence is TGTGCCAGCGGCAGACAGCAAATCGATGAGCAGTTCTTC.

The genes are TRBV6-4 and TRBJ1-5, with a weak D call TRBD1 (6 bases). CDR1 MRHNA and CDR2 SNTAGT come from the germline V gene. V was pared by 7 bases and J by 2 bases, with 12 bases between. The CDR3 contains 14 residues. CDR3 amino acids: CASKQGGGNQPQHF. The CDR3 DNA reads TGTGCCAGCAAACAGGGAGGGGGCAATCAGCCCCAGCATTTT.

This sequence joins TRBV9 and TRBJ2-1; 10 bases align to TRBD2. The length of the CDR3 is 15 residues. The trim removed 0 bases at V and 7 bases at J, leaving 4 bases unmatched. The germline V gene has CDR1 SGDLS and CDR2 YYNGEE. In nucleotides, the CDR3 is TGTGCCAGCAGCGTAGCAGCGGGGGGGTTGAATGAGCAGTTCTTC. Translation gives CASSVAAGGLNEQFF.

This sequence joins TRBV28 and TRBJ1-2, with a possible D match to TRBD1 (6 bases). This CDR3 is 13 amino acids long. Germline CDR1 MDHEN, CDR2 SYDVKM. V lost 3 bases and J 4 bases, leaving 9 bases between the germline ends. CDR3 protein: CASSLEGGYGYTF. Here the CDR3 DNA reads TGTGCCAGCAGTTTGGAGGGGGGCTATGGCTACACCTTC.